This T cell receptor beta chain was captured by sequencing in a study of T cell repertoires in cytomegalovirus infection. Study information: Public TCR beta signatures provided an indication of both CMV infection and a matching HLA type. Overall study results and limits: Clonotypes of TCR beta that were HLA-C-restricted and CMV-specific dominated the ex vivo response.

A word on this clonotype: Its antigen is as yet unknown.

Using its own MiXCR run on the reads, TCRdb lists one record per CDR3 protein. Found here are around 740,000 distinct CDR3 sequences, 35% to 45% of them singletons; the top ten hold around 2.8%. The CDR3 contains 14 residues. In germline, CDR1 is MNHNS, CDR2 SASEGT. With 6 bases removed from V and 2 bases from J, the gap between germline ends came to 8 bases. This TCR was recovered from a human donor in good health (CMV status not recorded). Some clones in this sample may be carry-over from other donors' samples. V usage is TRBV6-1 and J usage is TRBJ2-6; the D is unclear. What was sequenced was PBMCs. The CDR3 nucleotides read TGTGCCAGCAGCCAACAGCCTGGGGCCAACGTCCTGACTTTC. Protein product: CASSQQPGANVLTF.